Listed below are T cell receptor beta chains from one sample, sequenced in a study of blood T cell repertoires in COVID-19. TCRdb keeps only in-frame clones here, not all; method: immunoSEQ multiplex PCR. The sample has about 170,000 clones; about 80% are singletons. The sequenced material came from peripheral blood. The source is a man in his 70s with active or convalescent COVID-19. Both conserved end residues are part of each CDR3. The D gene is left open where the match is weak. Clone size appears in some rows only: once, few, many, or a class for an expanded clone.

V gene,J gene,D gene,clone size,CDR3 protein,CDR3 DNA
TRBV9,TRBJ2-5,-,-,CASSVGTVYQETQYF,TGTGCCAGCAGCGTAGGCACAGTCTACCAAGAGACCCAGTACTTC
TRBV28,TRBJ2-1,TRBD2,-,CASNPSGSYNEQFF,TGTGCCAGCAACCCTAGCGGGAGCTACAATGAGCAGTTCTTC
TRBV5-4,TRBJ1-5,-,-,CASSLAGSQPQHF,TGTGCCAGCAGCTTGGCAGGTTCTCAGCCCCAGCATTTT
TRBV18,TRBJ1-1,TRBD1,-,CASSRTGADTEAFF,TGTGCCAGCTCACGGACAGGGGCGGACACTGAAGCTTTCTTT
TRBV6-5,TRBJ2-6,-,-,CASSFGGAGANVLTF,TGTGCCAGCAGTTTCGGAGGGGCTGGGGCCAACGTCCTGACTTTC
TRBV6-1,TRBJ2-3,TRBD2,-,CASSEAGRTDTQYF,TGTGCCAGCAGTGAAGCCGGGAGGACAGATACGCAGTATTTT
TRBV9,TRBJ2-2,-,-,CASSTRTADTGELFF,TGTGCCAGCAGCACCCGGACAGCGGACACCGGGGAGCTGTTTTTT
TRBV4-3,TRBJ2-7,TRBD2,-,CASSRGTSGYVEQYF,TGCGCCAGCAGCCGAGGGACTAGCGGCTACGTAGAGCAGTACTTC
TRBV12-3/TRBV12-4,TRBJ1-3,-,-,CASSFRSGNTIYF,TGTGCCAGCAGTTTCAGGTCTGGAAACACCATATATTTT
TRBV7-3,TRBJ2-1,-,-,CASSLSTASNEQFF,TGTGCCAGCAGCTTAAGTACAGCCTCCAATGAGCAGTTCTTC
TRBV7-9,TRBJ2-2,-,few,CASSLTDTGELFF,TGTGCCAGCAGCTTAACGGACACCGGGGAGCTGTTTTTT
TRBV29-1,TRBJ2-7,TRBD1,once,CSARRSGQGAVSYEQYF,TGCAGCGCTCGAAGGTCGGGACAGGGCGCGGTCTCCTACGAGCAGTACTTC
TRBV19,TRBJ1-1,-,-,CASSISNSMAEAFF,TGTGCCAGTAGTATTAGCAACTCCATGGCTGAAGCTTTCTTT
TRBV7-9,TRBJ2-2,-,-,CASSLVWTANTGELFF,TGTGCCAGCAGCTTAGTGTGGACTGCGAACACCGGGGAGCTGTTTTTT
TRBV3-1/TRBV3-2,TRBJ1-5,TRBD1,-,CASSPGQGSNQPQHF,TGTGCCAGCAGCCCCGGACAGGGCAGCAATCAGCCCCAGCATTTT
TRBV3-1/TRBV3-2,TRBJ1-1,-,few,CASSPRGQRNTEAFF,TGTGCCAGCAGCCCCCGAGGACAGAGGAACACTGAAGCTTTCTTT